The 8 T cell receptor beta chains below come from one sample, sequenced in a study of blood T cell repertoires in COVID-19. Some clones are missing from TCRdb's copy, which holds only in-frame ones; the method was immunoSEQ multiplex PCR. Of some 230,000 clones listed, approximately 78% were seen once; the top ten hold around 8%. Material: peripheral blood. Receptors originate from a woman of 80 years or more with COVID-19, enrolled during active disease.

The rearrangement joins TRBV4-1 to TRBJ1-4, with D unclear. The V gene's germline CDR1 is MGHRA and CDR2 YSYEKL. Deletions cut 0 bases from V and 7 bases from J, with 15 bases between. CDR3 size: 16 residues. Here the CDR3 reads CASSQDRAGGGEKLFF. Here the CDR3 DNA reads TGCGCCAGCAGCCAAGATCGGGCAGGAGGAGGTGAAAAACTGTTTTTT.

The chain joins TRBV5-1 to TRBJ1-1; possible D gene TRBD1, 5 bases. Germline CDR1 reads SGHRS; CDR2 reads YFSETQ. This CDR3 has 14 residues. Deletions cut 5 bases from V and 2 bases from J, with 13 bases between. CDR3 DNA sequence: TGCGCCAGCAGTGTCCAGGGAGGAAACACTGAAGCTTTCTTT. Translated, it gives CASSVQGGNTEAFF.

The chain recombines TRBV10-2 with TRBJ1-2; D is uncertain. Germline V lookup: CDR1 WSHSY, CDR2 SAAADI. This CDR3 is built from 13 residues. Trimming removed 3 bases at V and 6 bases at J, with 11 bases between. CDR3 in DNA: TGCGCCAGCAGTGACCCGGGTATGGATGGCTACACCTTC. Its translation: CASSDPGMDGYTF.

This chain connects TRBV30 to TRBJ2-4; no definite D call. The CDR3 is 13 residues long. Germline assignment: CDR1 GTSNPN and CDR2 SVGIG (reference sequence). Trimming took 2 bases from V and 5 from J, leaving 10 bases between them. The DNA of the CDR3 is TGTGCCTGGAGTAGCCCCGCCCAAAACATTCAGTACTTC. This codes for CAWSSPAQNIQYF.

V and J are TRBV6-1 and TRBJ2-7; 8 bases match TRBD1. Trimming removed 6 bases from V and 3 bases from J; junction bases left unmatched: 4. Per the germline V gene, CDR1 is MNHNS and CDR2 is SASEGT. The CDR3 runs 13 residues. As DNA, the CDR3 is TGTGCCAGCAGATTAGACAGGGGCTACGAGCAGTACTTC. Residues: CASRLDRGYEQYF.

This clone was seen a few times. In DNA form, the CDR3 reads TGCGCCAGCAAAAGGGGGATGGACACCGGGGAGCTGTTTTTT. Translating it yields CASKRGMDTGELFF. The chain recombines TRBV5-1 with TRBJ2-2; D might be TRBD1 (6 bases). Germline V gene data show CDR1 as SGHRS and CDR2 as YFSETQ. This CDR3 spans 14 amino acids. V was shortened by 6 bases and J by 3 bases, with 12 bases between the two germline ends.

The V and J genes are TRBV28 and TRBJ2-7; 8 positions agree with TRBD2. Germline V CDR1 and CDR2: MDHEN, SYDVKM. The CDR3 runs to 15 residues. The V gene end was trimmed by 8 bases and the J gene end by 2 bases; junction bases not matched to a gene: 11. CDR3 residues: CASLSLSGSAYEQYF. The CDR3 DNA reads as TGTGCCAGCCTCTCTCTAAGCGGGAGTGCCTACGAGCAGTACTTC.

J is TRBJ2-1 and V is TRBV24-1, with 9 bases that match TRBD1. In germline, CDR1 is KGHDR, CDR2 SFDVKD. After removal of 5 bases from V and 7 bases from J, the junction contained 8 bases not matched to a gene. The CDR3 runs to 15 residues. This CDR3 is CATSGWGTGRNEQFF. CDR3 bases: TGTGCCACCAGTGGGTGGGGGACAGGGCGGAATGAGCAGTTCTTC.